This T cell receptor beta chain is drawn from a study of T cell repertoires in cytomegalovirus infection. Germline-derived CDR1 and CDR2 are MDHEN and SYDVKM. V was shortened by 2 bases and J by 7 bases, with 14 bases between the two germline ends. This CDR3 spans 15 amino acids. In its sample, this clonotype was seen many times. TCRdb reprocessed the reads with MiXCR, giving one entry per CDR3 protein. The repertoire has hundreds of thousands of distinct CDR3 sequences, approximately 10% of them found once; the top ten carry roughly 10%. This chain uses TRBV28 with TRBJ2-2; tentatively, D is TRBD1 (5 bases). Sequencing was performed on PBMCs. The TCR sequence derives from a human donor in good health (CMV status not recorded). Some clones in this sample may be carry-over from other donors' samples. The CDR3, as DNA: TGTGCCAGCAGTTTACCTGGACACAAAGTCGGGGAGCTGTTTTTT. Its translation: CASSLPGHKVGELFF.